The 27 T cell receptor beta chains listed next were all sequenced from one sample in a study of T-cell memory formation after mild COVID-19 (dated by TCRdb to about 2021). The library was obtained by 5' RACE. TCRdb shows the sequencer as Illumina NovaSeq 6000. TCRdb took the public reads, trimmed them with fastp at Q25, ran MiXCR for clone calling and kept in-frame beta chains. Here each entry gathers all rows of one CDR3 protein and keeps the most common genes and DNA. The sample profile shows about 350,000 distinct CDR3 sequences; roughly an eighth of them were found once. The top ten hold about 24% of the sample. Sequenced input: PBMCs or a T cell subset sorted from them (not recorded which). The origin of the receptors is a man aged 18 to 29 who had mild COVID-19 (a few samples of this study predate the infection). The sample titles of this study are shuffled in the database, so cell type and time point are left out; the donor was told from shared clones.

This clonotype showed up many times. The genes are TRBV11-1 and TRBJ1-1; D is undetermined. Trimming cost V 2 bases and J 0 bases, with 7 bases left between them. This CDR3 region has 14 residues. Germline V gives CDR1 SGHAT, CDR2 FQDESV (reference sequence). The CDR3 nucleotides are TGTGCCAGCAGCTTATCATACCTGAACACTGAAGCTTTCTTT. Translating it yields CASSLSYLNTEAFF.

This clonotype was observed many times. Here the CDR3 DNA reads TGCGCCAGCAGCCAGGGCGGGTACGACAAAAACATTCAGTACTTC. This sequence encodes CASSQGGYDKNIQYF. V usage is TRBV4-3 and J usage is TRBJ2-4, with D possibly being TRBD2 (5 bases). The ends were cut back, 3 bases at V and 3 bases at J, with 12 bases in the middle. The CDR3 is 15 residues long. CDR1 is LGHNA and CDR2 is YSLEER in the germline V gene.

This clonotype was found a few times. The junction shows a germline mismatch at one end, possibly a read error. This chain joins TRBV5-1 and TRBJ1-3; D is perhaps TRBD1 (5 bases). The germline V gene has CDR1 SGHRS and CDR2 YFSETQ. This CDR3 contains 14 residues. The DNA for the CDR3 is TGCGCCAGCAGCTCAGGAGACGGGGGAAGCACCATATATTTT. Translation: CASSSGDGGSTIYF.

The chain is built from TRBV5-4 and TRBJ2-7; TRBD1 might be the D (5 bases). CDR1 is SGHNT and CDR2 is YYREEE in the germline V gene (reference sequence). This CDR3 comprises 16 residues. Trimming took 4 bases from V and 0 from J, leaving 17 bases between them. CDR3 loop: CASSKAPGMSSYEQYV. CDR3 DNA: TGTGCCAGCAGCAAAGCTCCAGGGATGAGCTCCTACGAGCAGTACGTC.

The V and J genes are TRBV6-2 or TRBV6-3 and TRBJ1-1; D unresolved. Germline V gene data show CDR1 as MNHEY and CDR2 as SVGEGT. The CDR3 runs 14 residues. V was trimmed by 8 bases and J by 0 bases, leaving 13 bases between them. The CDR3 region has the DNA TGTGCCAGCGGCCCAGACACGTTGAACACTGAAGCTTTCTTT. Its protein is CASGPDTLNTEAFF.

The chain uses TRBV7-9 and TRBJ2-1, with a possible D match to TRBD1 (6 bases). Germline V CDR1 and CDR2: SEHNR, FQNEAQ (reference sequence). The V gene lost 6 bases and the J gene lost 8 bases, with 17 bases spanning the gap. This CDR3 is built from 14 residues. The CDR3 coding sequence is TGTGCCAGCAGGCAGACCCAGGGGCCGGATGAGCAGTTCTTC. Translated, it gives CASRQTQGPDEQFF.

This clonotype occurred a few times. The rearrangement uses TRBV4-1 and TRBJ2-5; D is uncertain. Germline assignment: CDR1 MGHRA and CDR2 YSYEKL. V was trimmed by 1 base and J by 5 bases, leaving 14 bases between them. The CDR3 is 15 residues long. CDR3 protein: CASSQGDLTAETQYF. CDR3 nucleotide sequence: TGCGCCAGCAGCCAAGGAGACCTGACTGCGGAGACCCAGTACTTC.

This clonotype was detected only a few times. The chain combines TRBV12-3 or TRBV12-4 with TRBJ2-2; a possible D gene is TRBD1 (5 bases). V dropped 1 base and J dropped 4 bases, with 10 bases sitting between them. This CDR3 has 15 residues. DNA of the CDR3: TGTGCCAGCAGTTTAGTTTTAGGGGCCACCGGGGAGCTGTTTTTT. Its protein is CASSLVLGATGELFF.

In its sample, this clonotype was seen a few times. CDR3: CASSLVVNSNQPQHF. CDR3 sequence (DNA): TGTGCCAGCAGCTTAGTGGTTAATAGCAATCAGCCCCAGCATTTT. The chain combines TRBV7-8 with TRBJ1-5; no definite D call. This CDR3 spans 15 amino acids. The germline gives CDR1 SGHVS, CDR2 FQNEAQ. Trimming removed 1 base at V and 0 bases at J, with 7 bases between.

The rearrangement joins TRBV5-5 to TRBJ2-7, with 11 bases fitting TRBD1. With V trimmed by 2 bases and J by 3 bases, 4 bases remained unmatched. Germline V gene sequence: CDR1 SGHKS, CDR2 YYEKEE (reference sequence). The CDR3 is 15 amino acids. CDR3 sequence: CASSLSGTGGYEQYV. The CDR3 DNA reads TGTGCCAGCAGCTTATCTGGGACAGGGGGCTACGAGCAGTACGTC.

There are a few counts of this clonotype. The CDR3 DNA is TGTGCCATCAACGGAGCAGGTGAAGCTTTCTTT. It yields the protein CAINGAGEAFF. This chain links TRBV10-3 with TRBJ1-1; D unclear. Trimming stripped 7 bases from V and 7 bases from J, with 10 bases between. The CDR3 has 11 amino acids. CDR1 and CDR2 from the germline V gene are ENHRY and SYGVKD.

The rearrangement uses TRBV7-2 and TRBJ2-1; 10 bases are a match to TRBD2. This CDR3 is built from 15 residues. Germline trimming cut 1 base from V and 9 bases from J; bases unmatched to any gene: 6. Germline assignment: CDR1 SGHTA and CDR2 FQGNSA. The CDR3 loop reads CASSLGLAGEVEQFF. The CDR3 bases are TGTGCCAGCAGCTTAGGGCTAGCGGGGGAGGTTGAGCAGTTCTTC. Drawing the rest from reference TRBV7-2 and TRBJ2-1, the complete variable domain is GAGVSQSPSNKVTEKGKDVELRCDPISGHTALYWYRQSLGQGLEFLIYFQGNSAPDKSGLPSDRFSAERTGGSVSTLTIQRTQQEDSAVYLCASSLGLAGEVEQFFGPGTRLTVL.

In its sample, this clonotype was seen a few times. V and J are TRBV3-1 and TRBJ1-2; D unresolved. Germline loops: CDR1 LGHDT, CDR2 YNNKEL (reference sequence). Trimming removed 2 bases from V and 8 bases from J, with 9 bases in between. The CDR3 totals 12 residues. The CDR3 here is CASSQSTVGYTF. CDR3 DNA sequence: TGTGCCAGCAGCCAATCAACGGTGGGCTACACCTTC.

This clonotype has more than one count but fewer than ten. The DNA for the CDR3 is TGTGCCAGCAGTTACTCGAACATCCCTGGGGCCAACGTCCTGACTTTC. Residues: CASSYSNIPGANVLTF. This chain uses TRBV6-5 with TRBJ2-6; D remains unclear. The CDR3 contains 16 residues. Trimming left V 0 bases short and J 2 bases short, with 8 bases between. Germline loops: CDR1 MNHEY, CDR2 SVGAGI.

The V and J genes are TRBV5-1 and TRBJ1-1; 7 positions agree with TRBD1. Germline V gives CDR1 SGHRS, CDR2 YFSETQ. V lost 5 bases and J lost 0; bases outside the gene matches: 7. This CDR3 region has 15 residues. The CDR3 spells CASRLGDSLNTEAFF. CDR3 in DNA: TGCGCCAGCAGACTCGGGGACAGCCTGAACACTGAAGCTTTCTTT.

Many counts were recorded for this clonotype. The chain carries TRBV5-4 and TRBJ2-1; D is possibly TRBD1 or TRBD2 (6 bases each). CDR1 and CDR2 (germline): SGHNT, YYREEE (reference sequence). V was cut by 9 bases and J by 4 bases, with 23 bases left in between. The CDR3 runs 16 residues. CDR3 amino acids: CATRALGGLGYNEQFF. The CDR3 nucleotides read TGTGCCACTAGAGCGTTGGGGGGCCTGGGGTACAATGAGCAGTTCTTC.

The gene calls are TRBV24-1 and TRBJ1-5; unclear D gene. With 6 bases removed from V and 2 bases from J, the gap between germline ends came to 7 bases. The CDR3 extends over 13 amino acids. Germline-derived CDR1 and CDR2 are KGHDR and SFDVKD. The CDR3 nucleotides are TGTGCCACCAGTTTAGGCGGCAATCAGCCCCAGCATTTT. Amino acids: CATSLGGNQPQHF.

This clonotype was counted a few times. The chain combines TRBV5-1 with TRBJ1-1, with D perhaps TRBD1 (6 bases). Trimming took 5 bases from V and 1 from J, leaving 12 bases between them. Germline V gene data show CDR1 as SGHRS and CDR2 as YFSETQ. This CDR3 comprises 14 residues. The CDR3 DNA reads TGCGCCAGCAGAGAACAGGGTGGGAACACTGAAGCTTTCTTT. Protein: CASREQGGNTEAFF.

This rearrangement joins TRBV7-2 to TRBJ2-3, with D unclear. The CDR3 covers 12 residues. Trimming cost V 5 bases and J 6 bases, with 9 bases left between them. The V gene's germline CDR1 is SGHTA and CDR2 FQGNSA. The CDR3 is CASSPQVDTQYF. For the CDR3, the DNA is TGTGCCAGCAGCCCCCAAGTGGATACGCAGTATTTT.

This clonotype was observed a few times. This chain's CDR3 is CASSTRRNQPQHF. DNA of the CDR3: TGTGCCAGCAGCACCCGACGCAATCAGCCCCAGCATTTT. The chain joins TRBV7-2 to TRBJ1-5; D ambiguous. Looked up from germline, CDR1 is SGHTA and CDR2 is FQGNSA. Trimming left V 5 bases short and J 2 bases short, with 7 bases between. CDR3 size: 13 residues.

The sample holds a few counts of this clonotype. The gene calls are TRBV5-1 and TRBJ2-5, with unresolved D. Germline assignment: CDR1 SGHRS and CDR2 YFSETQ. The CDR3 has 14 residues. Between the trimmed V and J ends, which lost 0 bases and 1 base, there was a span of 7 bases. The CDR3 spells CASSLEGSQETQYF. The DNA of the CDR3 is TGCGCCAGCAGCTTGGAGGGCAGCCAAGAGACCCAGTACTTC.

This clonotype appeared a few times. The CDR3 is CASSLEGPGGYQETQYF. The DNA for the CDR3 is TGTGCCAGCAGCTTAGAAGGGCCAGGGGGGTACCAAGAGACCCAGTACTTC. V is TRBV7-2 and J is TRBJ2-5; TRBD1 is a possible D gene (7 bases). The V and J ends lost 1 base and 0 bases respectively, with 15 bases between them. Germline V gives CDR1 SGHTA, CDR2 FQGNSA. The CDR3 consists of 17 residues.

This clonotype was counted many times. The chain carries TRBV5-5 and TRBJ2-7; tentatively, D is TRBD1 or TRBD2 (5 bases each). The CDR3 consists of 15 residues. CDR1 and CDR2 from the germline V gene are SGHKS and YYEKEE (reference sequence). Deletions cut 4 bases from V and 1 base from J, with 15 bases between. The CDR3 sequence: CASSRTGTESYEQYV. CDR3 coding DNA: TGTGCCAGCAGCAGAACCGGGACGGAATCCTACGAGCAGTACGTC.

The DNA for the CDR3 is TGCAGCGTTGCAAGGGCAACTAATGAAAAACTGTTTTTT. It yields the protein CSVARATNEKLFF. The J gene is TRBJ1-4, the V gene TRBV29-1, with unresolved D. This CDR3 contains 13 residues. The germline CDR1 and CDR2 sequences are SQVTM and ANQGSEA. With 4 bases removed from V and 0 bases from J, the gap between germline ends came to 6 bases.

This chain uses TRBV12-3 or TRBV12-4 with TRBJ1-3; D is unclear. The V and J ends lost 6 bases and 0 bases respectively, with 12 bases between them. The CDR3 has 15 amino acids. CDR3 loop: CASRRDGNSGNTIYF. CDR3 sequence (DNA): TGTGCCAGCAGGCGCGACGGGAACTCTGGAAACACCATATATTTT.

The chain joins TRBV7-9 to TRBJ1-2; tentative D call: TRBD1 (6 bases). V lost 8 bases and J lost 2, with 9 bases in between. Germline V gives CDR1 SEHNR, CDR2 FQNEAQ (reference sequence). The CDR3 runs 12 residues. The CDR3, as DNA: TGTGCCAGCCGGGGGCGAAACTATGGCTACACCTTC. Translation gives CASRGRNYGYTF. The whole variable domain, filled in from reference TRBV7-9 and TRBJ1-2, reads DTGVSQNPRHKITKRGQNVTFRCDPISEHNRLYWYRQTLGQGPEFLTYFQNEAQLEKSRLLSDRFSAERPKGSFSTLEIQRTEQGDSAMYLCASRGRNYGYTFGSGTRLTVV.

The rearrangement links TRBV6-2 or TRBV6-3 to TRBJ2-7, with 9 bases that match TRBD1. This CDR3 region has 15 residues. V lost 6 bases and J lost 4; bases outside the gene matches: 10. Germline CDR1 is MNHEY and CDR2 is SVGEGT. This CDR3 is CASSLRDRVWYEQYF. The CDR3 bases are TGTGCCAGCAGCCTCCGGGACAGGGTGTGGTACGAGCAGTACTTC.